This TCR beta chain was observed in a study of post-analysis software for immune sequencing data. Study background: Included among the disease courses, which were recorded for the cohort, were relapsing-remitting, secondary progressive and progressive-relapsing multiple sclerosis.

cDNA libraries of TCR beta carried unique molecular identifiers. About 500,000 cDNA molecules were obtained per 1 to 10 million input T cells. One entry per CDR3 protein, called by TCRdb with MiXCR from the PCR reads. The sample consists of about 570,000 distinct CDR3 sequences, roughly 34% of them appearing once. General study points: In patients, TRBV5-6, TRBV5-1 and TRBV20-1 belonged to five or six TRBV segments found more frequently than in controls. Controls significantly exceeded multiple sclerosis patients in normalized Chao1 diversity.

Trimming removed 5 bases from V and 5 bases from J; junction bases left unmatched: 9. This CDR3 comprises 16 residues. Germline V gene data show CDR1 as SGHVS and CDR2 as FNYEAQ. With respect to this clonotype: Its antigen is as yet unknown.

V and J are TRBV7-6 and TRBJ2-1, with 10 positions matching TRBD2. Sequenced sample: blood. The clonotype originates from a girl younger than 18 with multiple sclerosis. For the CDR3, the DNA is TGTGCCAGCAGCCAAAGTATACTAGCGGGGAACAATGAGCAGTTCTTC. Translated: CASSQSILAGNNEQFF.